This TCR beta chain was profiled in a study of post-analysis software for immune sequencing data. As regards this clonotype: Its antigen remains unknown.

Study results and limitations: Patients had higher frequencies than controls of five TRBV segments, including TRBV5-6, TRBV5-1 and TRBV20-1.

The V gene end was trimmed by 5 bases and the J gene end by 5 bases; junction bases not matched to a gene: 9. The CDR3 is made up of 16 amino acids. CDR1 and CDR2 (germline): MGHDK, SYGVNS. The authors incorporated unique molecular identifiers into the TCR beta cDNA libraries. From about 0.98 to 11 million T cells, roughly 0.5 million cDNA molecules were obtained. TCRdb re-called the PCR reads with MiXCR, one entry per CDR3 protein. The table lists under 900,000 distinct CDR3 sequences, around 50% of them singletons. Sequencing was carried out using blood. This receptor was obtained from a girl aged 10-17 years with multiple sclerosis. The gene calls are TRBV25-1 and TRBJ1-2, with 12 bases identical to TRBD1. The DNA of the CDR3 is TGTGCCAGCAGTAGAGCCGGGACAGGGGGCGCATATGGCTACACCTTC. It translates to CASSRAGTGGAYGYTF.